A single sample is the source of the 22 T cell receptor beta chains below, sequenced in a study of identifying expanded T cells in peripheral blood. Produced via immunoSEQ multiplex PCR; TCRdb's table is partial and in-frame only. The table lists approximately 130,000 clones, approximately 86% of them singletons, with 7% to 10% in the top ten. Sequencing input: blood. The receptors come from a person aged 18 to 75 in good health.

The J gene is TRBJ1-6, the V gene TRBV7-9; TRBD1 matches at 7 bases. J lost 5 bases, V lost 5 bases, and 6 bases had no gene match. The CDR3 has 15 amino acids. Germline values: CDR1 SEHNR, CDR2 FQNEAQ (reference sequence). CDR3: CASSPGQANNSPLHF. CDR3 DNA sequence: TGTGCCAGCAGCCCCGGACAGGCGAATAATTCACCCCTCCACTTT.

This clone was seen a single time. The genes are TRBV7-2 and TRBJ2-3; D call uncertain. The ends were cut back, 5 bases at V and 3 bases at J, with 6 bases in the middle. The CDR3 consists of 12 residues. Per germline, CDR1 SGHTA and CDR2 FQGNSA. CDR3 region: CASSPTTDTQYF. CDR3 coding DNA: TGTGCCAGCAGCCCTACTACAGATACGCAGTATTTT. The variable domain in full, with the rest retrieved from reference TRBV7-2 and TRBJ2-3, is GAGVSQSPSNKVTEKGKDVELRCDPISGHTALYWYRQSLGQGLEFLIYFQGNSAPDKSGLPSDRFSAERTGGSVSTLTIQRTQQEDSAVYLCASSPTTDTQYFGPGTRLTVL.

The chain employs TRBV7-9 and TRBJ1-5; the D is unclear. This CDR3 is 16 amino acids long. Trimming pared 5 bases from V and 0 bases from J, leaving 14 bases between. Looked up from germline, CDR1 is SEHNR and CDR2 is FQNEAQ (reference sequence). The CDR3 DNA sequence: TGTGCCAGCAGCCCCGGCTTGGACGGTAGCAATCAGCCCCAGCATTTT. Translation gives CASSPGLDGSNQPQHF.

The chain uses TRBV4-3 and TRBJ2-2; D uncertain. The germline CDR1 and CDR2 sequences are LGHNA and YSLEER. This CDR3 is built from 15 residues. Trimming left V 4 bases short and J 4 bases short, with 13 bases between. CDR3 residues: CASSPTGVGTGELFF. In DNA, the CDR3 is TGCGCCAGCAGCCCCACTGGGGTTGGCACCGGGGAGCTGTTTTTT.

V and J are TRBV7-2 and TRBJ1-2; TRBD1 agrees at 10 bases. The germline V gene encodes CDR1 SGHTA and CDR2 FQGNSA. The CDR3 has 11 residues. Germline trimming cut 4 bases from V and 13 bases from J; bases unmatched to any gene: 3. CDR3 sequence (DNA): TGTGCCAGCAGCTGGACAGGGGGTGCCACCTTC. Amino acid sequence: CASSWTGGATF.

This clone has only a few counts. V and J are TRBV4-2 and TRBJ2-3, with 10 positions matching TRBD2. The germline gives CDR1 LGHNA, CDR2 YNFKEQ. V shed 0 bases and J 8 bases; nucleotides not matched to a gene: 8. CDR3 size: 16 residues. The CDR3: CASSQDLASGGSTQYF. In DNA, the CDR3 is TGTGCCAGCAGCCAAGACCTGGCTAGCGGGGGATCTACGCAGTATTTT.

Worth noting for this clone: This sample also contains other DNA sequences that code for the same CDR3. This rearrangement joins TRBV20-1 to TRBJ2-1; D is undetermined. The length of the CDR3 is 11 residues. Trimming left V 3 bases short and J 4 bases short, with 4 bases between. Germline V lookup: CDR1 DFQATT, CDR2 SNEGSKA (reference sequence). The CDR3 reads CSARGYNEQFF. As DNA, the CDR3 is TGCAGTGCTAGGGGTTACAATGAGCAGTTCTTC.

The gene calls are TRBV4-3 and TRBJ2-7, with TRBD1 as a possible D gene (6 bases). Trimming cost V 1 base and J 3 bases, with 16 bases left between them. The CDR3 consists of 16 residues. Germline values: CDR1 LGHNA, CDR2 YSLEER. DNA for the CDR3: TGCGCCAGCAGCCAAGGATTAGGGACACATCACTACGAGCAGTACTTC. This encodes CASSQGLGTHHYEQYF.

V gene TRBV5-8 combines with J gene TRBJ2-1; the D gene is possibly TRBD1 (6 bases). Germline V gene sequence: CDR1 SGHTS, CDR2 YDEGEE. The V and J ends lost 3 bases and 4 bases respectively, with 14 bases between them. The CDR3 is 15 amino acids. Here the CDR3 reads CASSYQGSPYNEQFF. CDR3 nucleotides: TGTGCCAGCAGCTATCAGGGGAGCCCTTACAATGAGCAGTTCTTC.

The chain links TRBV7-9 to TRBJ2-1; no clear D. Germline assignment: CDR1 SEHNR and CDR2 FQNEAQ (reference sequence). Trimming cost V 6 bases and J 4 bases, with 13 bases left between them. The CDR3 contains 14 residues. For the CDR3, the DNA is TGTGCCAGCAGGCTCACAGCGACTTACAATGAGCAGTTCTTC. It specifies CASRLTATYNEQFF.

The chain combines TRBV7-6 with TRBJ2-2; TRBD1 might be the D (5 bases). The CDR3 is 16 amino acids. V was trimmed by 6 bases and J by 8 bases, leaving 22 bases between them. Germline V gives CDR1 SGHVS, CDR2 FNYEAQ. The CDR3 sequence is CASSSGIQSHEGELFF. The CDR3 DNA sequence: TGTGCCAGCAGTTCAGGGATTCAGTCTCATGAGGGGGAGCTGTTTTTT.

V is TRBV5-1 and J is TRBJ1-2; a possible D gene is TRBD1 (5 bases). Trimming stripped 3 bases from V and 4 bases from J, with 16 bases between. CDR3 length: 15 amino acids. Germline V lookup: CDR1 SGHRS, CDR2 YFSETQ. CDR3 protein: CASSSTEDHPYGYTF. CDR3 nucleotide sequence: TGCGCCAGCAGCTCGACAGAAGATCACCCCTATGGCTACACCTTC.

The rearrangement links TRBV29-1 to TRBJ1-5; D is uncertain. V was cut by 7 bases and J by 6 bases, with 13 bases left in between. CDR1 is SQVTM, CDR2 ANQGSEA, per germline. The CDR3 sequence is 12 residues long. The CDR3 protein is CSASDWGQPQHF. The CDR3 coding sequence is TGCAGCGCTTCAGACTGGGGTCAGCCCCAGCATTTT.

The CDR3 nucleotides are TGCGCCAGCAGCCAAGAGGGGCTTGTGACCCAGTACTTC. Translation gives CASSQEGLVTQYF. This sequence joins TRBV4-1 and TRBJ2-5; tentatively, D is TRBD1 (5 bases). V was clipped by 0 bases and J by 7 bases, with 9 bases between them. The germline V gene has CDR1 MGHRA and CDR2 YSYEKL. This CDR3 contains 13 residues.

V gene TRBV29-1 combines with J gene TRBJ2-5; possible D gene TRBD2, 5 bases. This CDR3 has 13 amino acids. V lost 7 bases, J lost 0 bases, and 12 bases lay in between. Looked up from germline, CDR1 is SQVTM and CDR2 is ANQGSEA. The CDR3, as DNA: TGCAGCGCCGGCTGGGAGCACCAAGAGACCCAGTACTTC. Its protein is CSAGWEHQETQYF.

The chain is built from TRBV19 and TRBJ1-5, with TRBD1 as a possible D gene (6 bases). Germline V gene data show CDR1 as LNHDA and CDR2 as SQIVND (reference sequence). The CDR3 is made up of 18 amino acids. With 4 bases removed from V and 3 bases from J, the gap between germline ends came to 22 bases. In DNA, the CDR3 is TGTGCCAGTAGTAGTACAGGGATTTCGTTCGGAGACAATCAGCCCCAGCATTTT. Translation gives CASSSTGISFGDNQPQHF.

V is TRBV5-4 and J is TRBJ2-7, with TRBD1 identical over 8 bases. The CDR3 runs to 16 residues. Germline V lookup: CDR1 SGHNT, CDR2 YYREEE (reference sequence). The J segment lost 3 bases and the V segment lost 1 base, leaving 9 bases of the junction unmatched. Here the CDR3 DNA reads TGTGCCAGCAGCTTGAGGGGATTCGGACAGGGCTACGAGCAGTACTTC. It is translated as CASSLRGFGQGYEQYF.

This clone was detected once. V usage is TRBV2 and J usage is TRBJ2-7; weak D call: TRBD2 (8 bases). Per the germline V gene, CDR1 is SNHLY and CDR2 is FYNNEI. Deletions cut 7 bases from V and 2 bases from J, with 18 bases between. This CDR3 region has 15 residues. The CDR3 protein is CASKGADSGTYEQYF. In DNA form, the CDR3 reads TGTGCCAGCAAGGGGGCTGATAGCGGGACCTACGAGCAGTACTTC. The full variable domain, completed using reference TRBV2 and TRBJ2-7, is EPEVTQTPSHQVTQMGQEVILRCVPISNHLYFYWYRQILGQKVEFLVSFYNNEISEKSEIFDDQFSVERPDGSNFTLKIRSTKLEDSAMYFCASKGADSGTYEQYFGPGTRLTVT.

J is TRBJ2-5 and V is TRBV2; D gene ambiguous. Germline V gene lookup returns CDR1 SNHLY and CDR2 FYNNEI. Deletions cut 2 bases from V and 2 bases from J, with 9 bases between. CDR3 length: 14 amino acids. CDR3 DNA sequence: TGTGCCAGCAGTGAAAGTCTTAATCAAGAGACCCAGTACTTC. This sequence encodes CASSESLNQETQYF.

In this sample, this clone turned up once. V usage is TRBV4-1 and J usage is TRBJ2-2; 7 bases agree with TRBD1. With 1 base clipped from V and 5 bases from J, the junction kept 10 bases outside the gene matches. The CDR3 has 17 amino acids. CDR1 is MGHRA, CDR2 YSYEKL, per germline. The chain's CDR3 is CASSQVRGQATTGELFF. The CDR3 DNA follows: TGCGCCAGCAGCCAAGTACGCGGACAGGCGACTACCGGGGAGCTGTTTTTT.

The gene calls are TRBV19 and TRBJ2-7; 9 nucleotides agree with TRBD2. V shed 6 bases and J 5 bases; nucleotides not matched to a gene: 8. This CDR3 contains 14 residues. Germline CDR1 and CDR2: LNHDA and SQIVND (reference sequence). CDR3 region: CASSRSGRTHEQYF. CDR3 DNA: TGTGCCAGTAGCCGCAGCGGGAGGACCCACGAGCAGTACTTC.

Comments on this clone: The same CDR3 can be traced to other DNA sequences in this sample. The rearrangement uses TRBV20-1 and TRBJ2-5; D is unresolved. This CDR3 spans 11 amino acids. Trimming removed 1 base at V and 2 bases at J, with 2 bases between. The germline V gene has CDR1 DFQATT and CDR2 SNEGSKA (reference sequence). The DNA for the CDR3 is TGCAGTGCTAGAGGGCAAGAGACCCAGTACTTC. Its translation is CSARGQETQYF.